A single sample gave rise to the 30 T cell receptor beta chains below, sequenced in a study of tumor T cells in aggressive B-cell lymphoma. The assay was immunoSEQ multiplex PCR, and TCRdb's table has in-frame clones only and misses some. The table has roughly 3,800 clones, around 94% seen once. Sequencing used tumor tissue. The origin of the receptors is an adult with diffuse large B cell lymphoma.

As concerns this clone: Compared with germline, one end of the junction differs, possibly owing to a read error. The chain joins TRBV28 to TRBJ1-5, with D maybe TRBD1 (6 bases). The CDR3 consists of 13 residues. The germline V gene has CDR1 MDHEN and CDR2 SYDVKM. CDR3 amino acids: CASSRGSNQLQHF. The CDR3 DNA reads as TGTGCCAGCAGCAGGGGAAGCAATCAGCTCCAGCATTTT.

This chain links TRBV5-1 with TRBJ2-7; 8 nucleotides line up with TRBD1. This CDR3 contains 14 residues. V shed 7 bases and J 6 bases; nucleotides not matched to a gene: 12. Germline V gene data show CDR1 as SGHRS and CDR2 as YFSETQ. DNA of the CDR3: TGCGCCAGCCGCGGACAGGGCCTTGCCTCCGAGCAGTACTTC. Amino acid sequence: CASRGQGLASEQYF.

The chain is built from TRBV7-9 and TRBJ2-3; possibly TRBD1 for D (5 bases). CDR1 is SEHNR, CDR2 FQNEAQ, per germline (reference sequence). Trimming shortened V by 5 bases and J by 8 bases, and 14 bases separated the two germline ends. The CDR3 runs 13 residues. The CDR3 DNA reads as TGTGCCAGCAGCCTTCTAGGGCAGGGTACGCAGTATTTT. This translates into CASSLLGQGTQYF. The full variable domain, completed using reference TRBV7-9 and TRBJ2-3, is DTGVSQNPRHKITKRGQNVTFRCDPISEHNRLYWYRQTLGQGPEFLTYFQNEAQLEKSRLLSDRFSAERPKGSFSTLEIQRTEQGDSAMYLCASSLLGQGTQYFGPGTRLTVL.

This sequence joins TRBV4-3 and TRBJ2-1, with unresolved D. The CDR3 loop spans 14 amino acids. V was trimmed by 1 base and J by 9 bases, leaving 13 bases between them. CDR1 is LGHNA, CDR2 YSLEER, per germline. The CDR3 sequence: CASSQVTVFSEQFF. CDR3 nucleotides: TGCGCCAGCAGCCAAGTAACAGTTTTCTCTGAGCAGTTCTTC.

The rearrangement uses TRBV19 and TRBJ1-2; 9 bases agree with TRBD1. Germline lookup yields CDR1 LNHDA and CDR2 SQIVND (reference sequence). Trimming at V came to 7 bases and at J to 1 base, leaving 7 bases not matched to a gene. This CDR3 is 15 amino acids long. The CDR3, as DNA: TGTGCCAGTACCCCACAGGGGGCCTTTAACTATGGCTACACCTTC. This codes for CASTPQGAFNYGYTF.

This rearrangement joins TRBV7-9 to TRBJ2-3; D possibly corresponds to TRBD2 (5 bases). The germline V and J ends were trimmed by 4 bases and 8 bases, with 16 bases remaining between them. Looked up from germline, CDR1 is SEHNR and CDR2 is FQNEAQ (reference sequence). There are 14 residues in the CDR3. CDR3: CASSSTPLEGTQYF. Here the CDR3 DNA reads TGTGCCAGCAGCTCCACCCCCCTTGAGGGTACGCAGTATTTT.

This rearrangement joins TRBV9 to TRBJ1-6; D not resolved. Germline loops: CDR1 SGDLS, CDR2 YYNGEE. The CDR3 covers 17 residues. Trimming left V 7 bases short and J 0 bases short, with 17 bases between. CDR3 loop: CASGREGAGSYNSPLHF. The CDR3, as DNA: TGTGCCAGCGGGAGGGAGGGTGCCGGCTCCTATAATTCACCCCTCCACTTT. The variable domain in full, with the rest retrieved from reference TRBV9 and TRBJ1-6, is DSGVTQTPKHLITATGQRVTLRCSPRSGDLSVYWYQQSLDQGLQFLIQYYNGEERAKGNILERFSAQQFPDLHSELNLSSLELGDSALYFCASGREGAGSYNSPLHFGNGTRLTVT.

The chain combines TRBV9 with TRBJ1-4; 7 bases align to TRBD1. Unmatched junction bases numbered 9, after V lost 3 bases and J lost 4 bases. The CDR3 runs 16 residues. Germline CDR1 reads SGDLS; CDR2 reads YYNGEE. CDR3 DNA sequence: TGTGCCAGCAGCGCCGAGCCGGGGACAGTTAATGAAAAACTGTTTTTT. The encoded protein is CASSAEPGTVNEKLFF.

V gene TRBV5-1 combines with J gene TRBJ2-3; D may be TRBD2 (5 bases). V was clipped by 6 bases and J by 5 bases, with 19 bases between them. CDR3 size: 15 residues. Looked up from germline, CDR1 is SGHRS and CDR2 is YFSETQ. The CDR3 DNA reads as TGCGCCAGCACCCCTGGCGGCATCCGGGAAGATACGCAGTATTTT. Residues: CASTPGGIREDTQYF.

This clone has a handful of counts. The rearrangement uses TRBV5-1 and TRBJ1-2; 8 bases are a match to TRBD1. CDR3 length: 14 residues. CDR1 and CDR2 (germline): SGHRS, YFSETQ. With 3 bases clipped from V and 4 bases from J, the junction kept 5 bases outside the gene matches. CDR3 in amino acids: CASSSGGSGYGYTF. The CDR3 DNA reads as TGCGCCAGCAGCTCAGGGGGCTCAGGCTATGGCTACACCTTC. Combining the CDR3 with reference TRBV5-1 and TRBJ1-2 gives the whole variable domain KAGVTQTPRYLIKTRGQQVTLSCSPISGHRSVSWYQQTPGQGLQFLFEYFSETQRNKGNFPGRFSGRQFSNSRSEMNVSTLELGDSALYLCASSSGGSGYGYTFGSGTRLTVV.

The V and J genes are TRBV28 and TRBJ1-2; D might be TRBD1 (5 bases). Per the germline V gene, CDR1 is MDHEN and CDR2 is SYDVKM. The CDR3 runs 13 residues. V lost 9 bases to trimming and J lost 4 bases, with 15 bases between them. The CDR3 region has the DNA TGTGCCAGTTGCGGGGCTCCCTCCTATGGCTACACCTTC. Translated: CASCGAPSYGYTF.

CDR3 bases: TGTGCCAGCAGCGCAAGCAGGCCTGGAAACACCATATATTTT. This encodes CASSASRPGNTIYF. The chain combines TRBV9 with TRBJ1-3, with D unresolved. The germline V gene has CDR1 SGDLS and CDR2 YYNGEE. The ends were cut back, 3 bases at V and 2 bases at J, with 9 bases in the middle. The CDR3 loop spans 14 amino acids.

The chain has TRBV30 and TRBJ2-1; TRBD1 matches at 10 bases. Germline CDR1 is GTSNPN and CDR2 is SVGIG (reference sequence). V lost 6 bases and J lost 3; bases outside the gene matches: 8. The CDR3 consists of 15 residues. The CDR3 loop reads CACHPGTGDYNEQFF. In DNA form, the CDR3 reads TGTGCCTGTCACCCCGGGACAGGGGACTACAATGAGCAGTTCTTC.

This chain joins TRBV30 and TRBJ1-4; 7 nucleotides match TRBD1. The V gene's germline CDR1 is GTSNPN and CDR2 SVGIG (reference sequence). CDR3 length equals 13 residues. The J segment lost 9 bases and the V segment lost 0 bases, leaving 4 bases of the junction unmatched. The CDR3 DNA sequence: TGTGCCTGGAGTGTTGATAGGGGGCAAAAACTGTTTTTT. Residues: CAWSVDRGQKLFF.

V and J are TRBV30 and TRBJ1-5, with D possibly being TRBD1 (5 bases). Germline V CDR1 and CDR2: GTSNPN, SVGIG (reference sequence). The ends were cut back, 5 bases at V and 0 bases at J, with 8 bases in the middle. The CDR3 spans 13 residues. The CDR3 loop is CAWGGDSNQPQHF. The CDR3 DNA sequence: TGTGCCTGGGGGGGGGATAGCAATCAGCCCCAGCATTTT.

The chain employs TRBV6-1 and TRBJ1-5, with D possibly being TRBD1 (5 bases). Germline lookup yields CDR1 MNHNS and CDR2 SASEGT. CDR3 length: 14 amino acids. Trimming stripped 7 bases from V and 4 bases from J, with 14 bases between. In DNA, the CDR3 is TGTGCCAGCACAGGGCTAACCCGAAATCAGCCCCAGCATTTT. This sequence encodes CASTGLTRNQPQHF.

The chain employs TRBV28 and TRBJ2-5; 10 bases match TRBD1. There are 14 residues in the CDR3. Germline values: CDR1 MDHEN, CDR2 SYDVKM. With V trimmed by 4 bases and J by 5 bases, 4 bases remained unmatched. The CDR3 sequence is CASSSRQGAETQYF. The DNA of the CDR3 is TGTGCCAGCAGTTCTAGACAGGGGGCCGAGACCCAGTACTTC.

The V and J genes are TRBV7-9 and TRBJ2-1, with TRBD2 matching over 15 bases. J gave up 7 bases and V 6 bases, and 4 bases lay outside the gene matches. Per germline, CDR1 SEHNR and CDR2 FQNEAQ (reference sequence). The length of the CDR3 is 15 residues. The CDR3 protein is CASRRTSGRVNEQFF. Written as DNA, the CDR3 is TGTGCCAGCAGAAGGACTAGCGGGAGGGTGAATGAGCAGTTCTTC.

The chain has TRBV27 and TRBJ2-5, with D perhaps TRBD1 (6 bases). Trimming removed 5 bases at V and 7 bases at J, with 17 bases between. Germline lookup yields CDR1 MNHEY and CDR2 SMNVEV (reference sequence). The CDR3 sequence is 14 residues long. This CDR3 reads CASSQVARGGTQYF. As DNA, the CDR3 is TGTGCCAGCAGTCAGGTAGCGAGAGGGGGGACCCAGTACTTC.

This chain links TRBV15 with TRBJ2-1, with 15 bases fitting TRBD2. The junction had 12 bases not matched to a gene; V was cut back by 5 bases and J by 10 bases. This CDR3 is 17 amino acids long. From germline, CDR1 is LNHNV and CDR2 YYDKDF (reference sequence). CDR3 coding DNA: TGTGCCACCAGCGTCTCCTTCGGGACTAGCGGGGGGAAGGAGCAGTTCTTC. Translation: CATSVSFGTSGGKEQFF.

The V gene is TRBV7-2, the J gene TRBJ2-1, with 7 bases matching TRBD1. The CDR3 covers 12 residues. V trimming: 6 bases; J trimming: 12 bases; junction bases outside the gene matches: 8. CDR1 is SGHTA and CDR2 is FQGNSA in the germline V gene. The CDR3 region is CASSSTGVRQFF. The CDR3 DNA reads as TGTGCCAGCAGTTCTACAGGGGTAAGGCAGTTCTTC.

J is TRBJ1-6 and V is TRBV6-1; no firm D call. Trimming left V 2 bases short and J 5 bases short, with 10 bases between. Per germline, CDR1 MNHNS and CDR2 SASEGT. This CDR3 is built from 15 residues. CDR3 coding DNA: TGTGCCAGCAGTGAAAACGGGAGTAATAATTCACCCCTCCACTTT. This translates into CASSENGSNNSPLHF.

This chain joins TRBV28 and TRBJ2-5, with D possibly TRBD1 on 6 matching bases. Trimming pared 7 bases from V and 2 bases from J, leaving 14 bases between. CDR1 MDHEN and CDR2 SYDVKM come from the germline V gene. This CDR3 spans 14 amino acids. CDR3 bases: TGTGCCAGCAACATTCCGACAGGACAAGAGACCCAGTACTTC. It translates to CASNIPTGQETQYF. The full variable domain, its missing parts supplied by reference TRBV28 and TRBJ2-5, is DVKVTQSSRYLVKRTGEKVFLECVQDMDHENMFWYRQDPGLGLRLIYFSYDVKMKEKGDIPEGYSVSREKKERFSLILESASTNQTSMYLCASNIPTGQETQYFGPGTRLLVL.

This sequence joins TRBV6-5 and TRBJ1-6, with a tentative D call TRBD1 (5 bases). The CDR3 is 14 amino acids. In germline, CDR1 is MNHEY, CDR2 SVGAGI. The V gene lost 7 bases and the J gene lost 4 bases, with 11 bases spanning the gap. The CDR3 reads CASKTGSYNSPLHF. The CDR3 nucleotides read TGTGCCAGCAAAACAGGATCGTATAATTCACCCCTCCACTTT.

The chain uses TRBV4-3 and TRBJ1-2; possible D gene TRBD1, 5 bases. This CDR3 spans 14 amino acids. The V gene lost 4 bases and the J gene lost 4 bases, with 13 bases spanning the gap. Germline values: CDR1 LGHNA, CDR2 YSLEER. The CDR3 DNA reads as TGCGCCAGCAGCCGTGGACAAGACGGCTATGGCTACACCTTC. Translating it yields CASSRGQDGYGYTF.

The J gene is TRBJ2-7, the V gene TRBV19; 8 nucleotides match TRBD1. The CDR3 is 15 amino acids. Germline CDR1 and CDR2: LNHDA and SQIVND (reference sequence). The trim removed 3 bases at V and 4 bases at J, leaving 8 bases unmatched. The CDR3 DNA follows: TGTGCCAGTAGTATGTTGGGGACAGGCCAATACGAGCAGTACTTC. Its protein product is CASSMLGTGQYEQYF. Using reference TRBV19 and TRBJ2-7 for the parts outside the CDR3, the full variable domain is DGGITQSPKYLFRKEGQNVTLSCEQNLNHDAMYWYRQDPGQGLRLIYYSQIVNDFQKGDIAEGYSVSREKKESFPLTVTSAQKNPTAFYLCASSMLGTGQYEQYFGPGTRLTVT.

This clone was counted once. This chain uses TRBV4-1 with TRBJ2-7; 14 positions agree with TRBD2. The germline CDR1 and CDR2 sequences are MGHRA and YSYEKL. The CDR3 runs to 18 residues. With V trimmed by 5 bases and J by 0 bases, 9 bases remained unmatched. The CDR3 reads CASSKTGLAGEGSYEQYF. CDR3 in DNA: TGCGCCAGCAGCAAGACGGGACTAGCGGGAGAGGGCTCCTACGAGCAGTACTTC.

The chain has TRBV28 and TRBJ2-7; D might be TRBD2 (5 bases). V lost 3 bases and J lost 4, with 16 bases in between. CDR3 length: 15 amino acids. Germline V lookup: CDR1 MDHEN, CDR2 SYDVKM. CDR3 nucleotides: TGTGCCAGCAGTTTGGGCCCGAGGGCCCCATACGAGCAGTACTTC. Protein: CASSLGPRAPYEQYF.

V gene TRBV9 combines with J gene TRBJ1-1; D may be TRBD1 (6 bases). Germline lookup yields CDR1 SGDLS and CDR2 YYNGEE. V dropped 5 bases and J dropped 6 bases, with 20 bases sitting between them. The CDR3 runs to 15 residues. CDR3 sequence (DNA): TGTGCCAGCAGTGCACATGGGGGCAGCGGCCCTGAAGCTTTCTTT. As protein: CASSAHGGSGPEAFF. The variable domain in full, completed from reference TRBV9 and TRBJ1-1, reads DSGVTQTPKHLITATGQRVTLRCSPRSGDLSVYWYQQSLDQGLQFLIQYYNGEERAKGNILERFSAQQFPDLHSELNLSSLELGDSALYFCASSAHGGSGPEAFFGQGTRLTVV.

CDR3 residues: CASSPTLGNTEAFF. The CDR3 nucleotides are TGTGCCAGCAGCCCGACATTGGGGAACACTGAAGCTTTCTTT. This sequence joins TRBV4-2 and TRBJ1-1; D remains ambiguous. From germline, CDR1 is LGHNA and CDR2 YNFKEQ. V gave up 4 bases and J gave up 1 base, with 10 bases separating them. CDR3 length equals 14 residues.